These T cell receptor beta chains were read from a single sample in a study of T and B cells in COVID-19 patients. TCRdb re-called the multiplex PCR reads with MiXCR, one entry per CDR3 protein. This sample has about 2,900 distinct CDR3 sequences, with 20% to 30% found just once. What was sequenced was blood. These receptor sequences come from a human donor with active COVID-19. Each CDR3 is given with its conserved first and last residue. The D gene is left open where the match is weak. For some rows the clone size is stated as once, few or many, or as a class when expanded; others skip it.

CDR3	DNA	V	J	size	D
CASIGQGSSEAFF	TGTGCCAGCATTGGACAGGGGAGCTCTGAAGCTTTCTTT	TRBV11-3	TRBJ1-1	medium-sized	TRBD1
CASGTTGGEQYF	TGTGCCAGTGGTACAACAGGGGGCGAGCAGTACTTC	TRBV19	TRBJ2-7	medium-sized	TRBD1
CSVEISSEGTGSNQPQHF	TGCAGCGTTGAAATTAGTTCGGAAGGGACAGGGAGCAATCAGCCCCAGCATTTT	TRBV29-1	TRBJ1-5	medium-sized	TRBD1
CSVRGGGGTGELFF	TGCAGCGTTCGAGGAGGGGGAGGCACCGGGGAGCTGTTTTTT	TRBV29-1	TRBJ2-2	NA	NA
CASSYRGGADFQETQYF	TGTGCCAGCAGTTACCGGGGGGGCGCGGACTTCCAAGAGACCCAGTACTTC	TRBV6-5	TRBJ2-5	medium-sized	TRBD2
CASMGQPNTEAFF	TGTGCCAGCATGGGACAGCCAAACACTGAAGCTTTCTTT	TRBV25-1	TRBJ1-1	NA	TRBD1
CATSRGVLAGGRLETQYF	TGTGCCACCAGCAGAGGGGTCCTAGCGGGGGGCCGGTTAGAGACCCAGTACTTC	TRBV15	TRBJ2-5	medium-sized	TRBD2
CASSFDSNQPQHF	TGTGCCAGCAGCTTTGACAGCAATCAGCCCCAGCATTTT	TRBV7-9	TRBJ1-5	NA	NA
CASRGGGAYEQYF	TGTGCCAGCCGGGGGGGGGGGGCCTACGAGCAGTACTTC	TRBV6-5	TRBJ2-7	medium-sized	TRBD2
CASSTIQRYNEQFF	TGTGCCAGCAGTACGATTCAAAGATACAATGAGCAGTTCTTC	TRBV12-3/TRBV12-4	TRBJ2-1	medium-sized	NA
CASSFDRDRIGRTEAFF	TGTGCCAGCAGCTTCGACCGGGACAGAATCGGGAGGACTGAAGCTTTCTTT	TRBV5-6	TRBJ1-1	medium-sized	TRBD1
CASSPQRVGLETQYF	TGTGCCAGCTCACCACAGAGGGTAGGGCTAGAGACCCAGTACTTC	TRBV18	TRBJ2-5	NA	NA
CASSLWARRGTGELFF	TGTGCCAGCAGCCTATGGGCGCGCCGGGGCACCGGGGAGCTGTTTTTT	TRBV28	TRBJ2-2	NA	NA
CATSRVVKVDTQYF	TGTGCCACCAGCAGAGTCGTAAAGGTGGATACGCAGTATTTT	TRBV15	TRBJ2-3	NA	NA
CASSLVSGGPYEQYF	TGCGCCAGCAGCTTGGTTAGCGGGGGCCCGTACGAGCAGTACTTC	TRBV5-1	TRBJ2-7	few	TRBD2
CASSQRTFMNTEAFF	TGTGCCAGCAGCCAGAGGACTTTCATGAACACTGAAGCTTTCTTT	TRBV4-2	TRBJ1-1	NA	NA
CSVLYSGGEGNEQFF	TGCAGCGTTCTCTATAGCGGGGGGGAGGGCAATGAGCAGTTCTTC	TRBV29-1	TRBJ2-1	few	TRBD2
CASSYSGQALETQYF	TGTGCCAGCAGTTACTCAGGGCAGGCGCTAGAGACCCAGTACTTC	TRBV6-5	TRBJ2-5	medium-sized	NA
CASSVTRVAFF	TGTGCCAGCAGCGTAACCAGGGTAGCTTTCTTT	TRBV7-9	TRBJ1-1	few	NA
CASTPTPARQLNTEAFF	TGTGCCAGCACCCCTACCCCCGCCCGACAGTTGAACACTGAAGCTTTCTTT	TRBV27	TRBJ1-1	many	NA
CASSRGTGVYNEQFF	TGTGCCAGCAGTCGTGGGACAGGGGTATACAATGAGCAGTTCTTC	TRBV7-2	TRBJ2-1	few	TRBD1
CATSSGGRGTDTQYF	TGTGCCACCAGCAGCGGGGGGCGGGGCACAGATACGCAGTATTTT	TRBV15	TRBJ2-3	medium-sized	NA
CASSFRGGEETQYF	TGCGCCAGCAGCTTTCGGGGAGGAGAGGAGACCCAGTACTTC	TRBV5-1	TRBJ2-5	few	NA
CSSRSSYNEQFF	TGCAGCTCACGGAGCTCCTACAATGAGCAGTTCTTC	TRBV29-1	TRBJ2-1	NA	NA
CASSPGVTTEAFF	TGTGCCAGCAGCCCCGGGGTTACCACTGAAGCTTTCTTT	TRBV11-3	TRBJ1-1	medium-sized	NA
CASSIRDRALTGELFF	TGTGCCAGTAGTATAAGGGACAGGGCCCTCACCGGGGAGCTGTTTTTT	TRBV19	TRBJ2-2	NA	TRBD1
CASSHDYRGLYNEQFF	TGTGCCAGCAGCCACGATTACAGGGGGCTATACAATGAGCAGTTCTTC	TRBV4-2	TRBJ2-1	NA	TRBD1
CASSFLGSTDTQYF	TGTGCCAGCAGCTTCCTAGGAAGCACAGATACGCAGTATTTT	TRBV5-4	TRBJ2-3	medium-sized	NA
CASSLGQSYEQYF	TGCGCCAGCAGCTTGGGACAGTCCTACGAGCAGTACTTC	TRBV5-3	TRBJ2-7	NA	TRBD1
CASSVVTGELFF	TGTGCCAGCAGTGTAGTTACGGGGGAGCTGTTTTTT	TRBV6-1	TRBJ2-2	medium-sized	NA
CASSHRRLAGTNTGELFF	TGTGCCAGCAGTCACCGCCGACTAGCGGGGACGAACACCGGGGAGCTGTTTTTT	TRBV6-5	TRBJ2-2	NA	TRBD2